This TCR beta chain emerged from a study of response to subunit inactivated influenza vaccine (dated by TCRdb to the late 2010s). Concerning the study at large: To follow how T cells responded to a trivalent subunit inactivated influenza vaccine, the researchers relied on deep quantitative profiling of the T cell receptor repertoire.

V trim: 1 base; J trim: 3 bases; unmatched bases: 8. The CDR3 contains 16 residues, cysteine and phenylalanine counted. Just the 48-base CDR3 DNA is kept, in frame starting at base 1. CDR1 and CDR2 are drawn from the germline V gene: SGHDN, FVKESK. Libraries were prepared through RT-PCR. Instrument used: Illumina HiSeq 2500. TCRdb reprocessed the public reads (quality trimming at Q25 with fastp, clone calling with MiXCR) and kept in-frame beta chains. Every entry covers one CDR3 protein and lists the most common genes and DNA from its rows. This sample comprises about 700,000 distinct CDR3 sequences, 13% to 15% of them detected only once. The ten top clones hold 6% to 9.5% of the sample. General findings and caveats noted by the study authors: The authors suggested that each seasonal influenza vaccination may recruit only a limited number of new T cells.

The sample holds many counts of this clonotype. Its antigen is currently not known. Within one base of it there is no much larger clone, and no base qualities were kept. The sequence links TRBV14 to TRBJ2-7, with 8 bases in between that match TRBD1. The source is a man in his fifties who received an inactivated influenza vaccine. Donor details come from another sample of the same person, matched by shared clones. This specimen was PBMCs from blood, taken approximately 15 days before vaccination. This receptor has the CDR3 CASSQGRAGGVYEQYF. The DNA sequence is TGTGCCAGCAGCCAAGGGAGGGCAGGGGGCGTCTACGAGCAGTACTTC. Joined to the reference TRBV14 and TRBJ2-7 proteins, this CDR3 gives the full variable domain: EAGVTQFPSHSVIEKGQTVTLRCDPISGHDNLYWYRRVMGKEIKFLLHFVKESKQDESGMPNNRFLAERTGGTYSTLKVQPAELEDSGVYFCASSQGRAGGVYEQYFGPGTRLTVT.